The rows below give T cell receptor beta chains drawn from one sample of a study of blood T cell repertoires in COVID-19. Assay used: immunoSEQ multiplex PCR; TCRdb lists only in-frame clones, some missing. The sample lists around 210,000 clones, more than 80% seen once, with 6.5% to 9% in the top ten. The sequenced sample was PBMCs or T cells enriched from blood (not recorded which). Every receptor here comes from a woman aged 18-29 years who had recovered from COVID-19. Both conserved end residues are part of each CDR3. The order of the fields is D gene, clone size, J gene, V gene, CDR3 DNA, CDR3 protein. D genes are given only for firm matches. Clone sizes are given selectively: once, few, many, or a class where the clone is expanded.

D gene: TRBD1
clone size: .
J gene: TRBJ1-1
V gene: TRBV18
CDR3 DNA: TGTGCCAGCTCACAGGGACAGGGGATGGACACTGAAGCTTTCTTT
CDR3 protein: CASSQGQGMDTEAFF

D gene: .
clone size: .
J gene: TRBJ1-5
V gene: TRBV15
CDR3 DNA: TGTGCCACCAGCAGAGATCTTAGGGGCTTGAGCAATCAGCCCCAGCATTTT
CDR3 protein: CATSRDLRGLSNQPQHF

D gene: TRBD2
clone size: .
J gene: TRBJ2-3
V gene: TRBV25-1
CDR3 DNA: TGTGCCAGCAGTTCGCTGTGGACTAGCGGAGCTTCCACAGATACGCAGTATTTT
CDR3 protein: CASSSLWTSGASTDTQYF

D gene: .
clone size: few
J gene: TRBJ1-2
V gene: TRBV5-1
CDR3 DNA: TGCGCCAGCAGCTTACTCCAGCAGGGCGGAGGCTACACCTTC
CDR3 protein: CASSLLQQGGGYTF

D gene: .
clone size: .
J gene: TRBJ1-2
V gene: TRBV12-3/TRBV12-4
CDR3 DNA: TGTGCCAGCAGTTTCGCCCGGGACTATGGCTACACCTTC
CDR3 protein: CASSFARDYGYTF

D gene: TRBD1
clone size: .
J gene: TRBJ1-2
V gene: TRBV27
CDR3 DNA: TGTGCCAGCAGCTATGACAGGGCCGCTGGCTACACCTTC
CDR3 protein: CASSYDRAAGYTF

D gene: .
clone size: .
J gene: TRBJ2-1
V gene: TRBV12-5
CDR3 DNA: TGTGCTAGTGGTTTGGTACAGGAGATGTTCTTC
CDR3 protein: CASGLVQEMFF

D gene: TRBD1
clone size: .
J gene: TRBJ1-5
V gene: TRBV6-5
CDR3 DNA: TGTGCCAGCAGTTACGGGACAGGTACGTGGCCCCAGCATTTT
CDR3 protein: CASSYGTGTWPQHF

D gene: .
clone size: .
J gene: TRBJ1-5
V gene: TRBV24-1
CDR3 DNA: TGTGCCACCAGTGACCCTAATCAGCCCCAGCATTTT
CDR3 protein: CATSDPNQPQHF

D gene: TRBD1
clone size: .
J gene: TRBJ2-7
V gene: TRBV7-9
CDR3 DNA: TGTGCCAGCAGCCGGGACAGCTCCTACGAGCAGTACTTC
CDR3 protein: CASSRDSSYEQYF

D gene: .
clone size: .
J gene: TRBJ2-2
V gene: TRBV6-5
CDR3 DNA: TGTGCCAGCAGCGCGGGACCGGGGGATACCGGGGAGCTGTTTTTT
CDR3 protein: CASSAGPGDTGELFF

D gene: TRBD1
clone size: .
J gene: TRBJ2-2
V gene: TRBV5-1
CDR3 DNA: TGCGCCAGCACCCCGGACAGGGCGGGCTCCACCGGGGAGCTGTTTTTT
CDR3 protein: CASTPDRAGSTGELFF

D gene: TRBD2
clone size: .
J gene: TRBJ2-5
V gene: TRBV5-4
CDR3 DNA: TGTGCCAGCAGCCCCCAGGGGCGGGGGGGCCACGAGACCCAGTACTTC
CDR3 protein: CASSPQGRGGHETQYF

D gene: TRBD1
clone size: .
J gene: TRBJ1-1
V gene: TRBV5-6
CDR3 DNA: TGTGCCAGCAGCACGCTGACAGGGGTTTTGAACACTGAAGCTTTCTTT
CDR3 protein: CASSTLTGVLNTEAFF

D gene: TRBD1
clone size: few
J gene: TRBJ2-5
V gene: TRBV24-1
CDR3 DNA: TGTGCCACCAGTGACTCCGGGACAGGCTTCCAAGAGACCCAGTACTTC
CDR3 protein: CATSDSGTGFQETQYF

D gene: .
clone size: .
J gene: TRBJ1-5
V gene: TRBV18
CDR3 DNA: TGTGCCAGCTCACACGGACAGTACAATCAGCCCCAGCATTTT
CDR3 protein: CASSHGQYNQPQHF

D gene: .
clone size: .
J gene: TRBJ2-1
V gene: TRBV7-9
CDR3 DNA: TGTGCCAGCAGCTTCGGGATGTACAATGAGCAGTTCTTC
CDR3 protein: CASSFGMYNEQFF

D gene: .
clone size: .
J gene: TRBJ1-5
V gene: TRBV7-9
CDR3 DNA: TGTGCCAGCAGCTTAGAAATTGGGGCCCCTCAGCCCCAGCATTTT
CDR3 protein: CASSLEIGAPQPQHF

D gene: TRBD2
clone size: few
J gene: TRBJ2-1
V gene: TRBV7-3
CDR3 DNA: TGTGCCAGCAGCGGCGGGGGTGAGCAGTTCTTC
CDR3 protein: CASSGGGEQFF

D gene: TRBD2
clone size: .
J gene: TRBJ2-7
V gene: TRBV9
CDR3 DNA: TGTGCCAGCAGCGTGGACGCTAGCGGGGGGGACGAGCAGTACTTC
CDR3 protein: CASSVDASGGDEQYF

D gene: TRBD1
clone size: .
J gene: TRBJ1-1
V gene: TRBV27
CDR3 DNA: TGTGCCAGCAAAACTGCCGTGACAGGGGACACTGAAGCTTTCTTT
CDR3 protein: CASKTAVTGDTEAFF

D gene: .
clone size: few
J gene: TRBJ1-6
V gene: TRBV27
CDR3 DNA: TGTGCCAGCCGGGGGTCGGAGAATAATTCACCCCTCCACTTT
CDR3 protein: CASRGSENNSPLHF

D gene: TRBD1
clone size: .
J gene: TRBJ2-2
V gene: TRBV30
CDR3 DNA: TGTGCCTGGGGCCAGGACAGGGCCACCGGGGAGCTGTTTTTT
CDR3 protein: CAWGQDRATGELFF

D gene: .
clone size: .
J gene: TRBJ2-4
V gene: TRBV2
CDR3 DNA: TGTGCCAGCAGTGAATCCCTAGGAAGAGAGGACTTC
CDR3 protein: CASSESLGREDF

D gene: .
clone size: .
J gene: TRBJ1-3
V gene: TRBV7-6
CDR3 DNA: TGTGCCAGCAGTCGGGGTGCTGGAAACACCATATATTTT
CDR3 protein: CASSRGAGNTIYF

D gene: .
clone size: .
J gene: TRBJ1-1
V gene: TRBV6-1
CDR3 DNA: TGTGCCAGCAGTGAAACCAGGAACACTGAAGCTTTCTTT
CDR3 protein: CASSETRNTEAFF

D gene: .
clone size: .
J gene: TRBJ1-6
V gene: TRBV30
CDR3 DNA: TGTGCCTGGAGCGACTTGAACGCCCTGGATTCACCCCTCCACTTT
CDR3 protein: CAWSDLNALDSPLHF

D gene: TRBD1
clone size: .
J gene: TRBJ1-2
V gene: TRBV29-1
CDR3 DNA: TGCAGCGTCTCACAGGACAGGGAGGTAGAGGGCTACACCTTC
CDR3 protein: CSVSQDREVEGYTF